The present T cell receptor (beta chain) was sequenced within a study of human T cells and chemical hapten exposure. V lost 0 bases, J lost 5 bases, and 20 bases lay in between. Germline CDR1 SGHVS, CDR2 FQNEAQ. The CDR3 runs to 18 residues. One entry per CDR3 protein, called by TCRdb with MiXCR from the RACE reads. The sample has approximately 57,000 distinct CDR3 sequences, more than 8% seen once. Indicated time point: pre-sensitization, week 0. The treatment was: therapeutic diphenylcyclopropenone sensitization with weekly scalp DPC. There are many counts of this clonotype. The source is a man between 35 and 55 years old with alopecia areata. Some clones in this sample may be carry-over from other donors' samples. The chain joins TRBV7-8 to TRBJ2-1, with D possibly being TRBD1 (6 bases). The specimen comprised whole blood, sampled in connection with sensitization to the hapten diphenylcyclopropenone (DPC). CDR3 sequence reads: CASSLAGLQGRLNNEQFF. DNA of the CDR3: TGTGCCAGCAGCTTAGCTGGGCTACAGGGTAGGCTAAACAATGAGCAGTTCTTC.